These T cell receptor beta chains were read from a single sample in a study of CD8 T cells in ankylosing spondylitis. One entry per CDR3 protein, called by TCRdb with MiXCR from the 5' RACE reads. Found here are 200,000 to 300,000 distinct CDR3 sequences, around 7.8% of them singletons; the top ten hold about 6.5%. The specimen was blood, either unsorted or a sorted T cell fraction (not recorded which). These receptors came from a male donor with ankylosing spondylitis or in good health (not recorded which). CDR3s include the opening cysteine and the closing phenylalanine or tryptophan. Each record gives: D gene, V gene, J gene, clone size, CDR3 DNA, CDR3 protein. D genes are given only for firm matches. Size tells how often a clone was seen (once, few, many) or the class of an expanded clone, and some rows leave it out.

-	TRBV7-2	TRBJ2-1	many	TGTGCCAGCAGCTTAGTTAGCTCCTACAATGAGCAGTTCTTC	CASSLVSSYNEQFF
-	TRBV20-1	TRBJ1-6	-	TGCAGTGCTCGTTCGGCGGGGGGCTATAATTCACCCCTCCACTTT	CSARSAGGYNSPLHF
-	TRBV15	TRBJ2-2	-	TGTGCCACCAGCAGATCATACACCGGGGAGCTGTTTTTT	CATSRSYTGELFF
-	TRBV6-5	TRBJ2-7	-	TGTGCCAGCAGTTTCAACCGGGGGGCCAGGGAGCAGTACTTC	CASSFNRGAREQYF
TRBD1	TRBV12-3/TRBV12-4	TRBJ2-7	many	TGTGCCAGCAGTAGACAGGGGAAGCCCTACGAGCAGTACTTC	CASSRQGKPYEQYF
TRBD1	TRBV30	TRBJ2-7	-	TGTGCCTGGAAGGCAGGGGGAGAGTCCTACGAGCAGTACTTC	CAWKAGGESYEQYF
-	TRBV7-9	TRBJ1-4	few	TGTGCCAGCAGCCGTCTCGGGGGTAATGAAAAACTGTTTTTT	CASSRLGGNEKLFF
TRBD2	TRBV3-1	TRBJ2-1	many	TGTGCCAGCAGCGAGGGACTAGCCGAGCAGTTCTTC	CASSEGLAEQFF
TRBD2	TRBV6-5	TRBJ2-1	many	TGTGCCAGCAGTTTCTCTGGCGGGGGAGGCTCCTACAATGAGCAGTTCTTC	CASSFSGGGGSYNEQFF
TRBD1	TRBV9	TRBJ2-3	many	TGTGCCAGCAGCGCCTCTCCGGACAGGCTAACAGATACGCAGTATTTT	CASSASPDRLTDTQYF
TRBD2	TRBV20-1	TRBJ2-1	many	TGCAGTGCTCCCCGGACTAGCGTCAATGAGCAGTTCTTC	CSAPRTSVNEQFF
TRBD2	TRBV19	TRBJ2-1	-	TGTGCCAGTAAGGCATCGCTGACTAGCGGGGGGCCCGCCCCCTACAATGAGCAGTTCTTC	CASKASLTSGGPAPYNEQFF
TRBD1	TRBV6-2/TRBV6-3	TRBJ2-5	many	TGTGCCAGCAGGGGACCGGGACAGCAAGAGACCCAGTACTTC	CASRGPGQQETQYF
-	TRBV7-2	TRBJ1-2	-	TGTGCCAGCAGACCAGAGGGGACAATATATGGCTACACCTTC	CASRPEGTIYGYTF
-	TRBV10-3	TRBJ1-6	many	TGTGCCATCAGAGCAGGCCTAGAAGGAAATTCACCCCTCCACTTT	CAIRAGLEGNSPLHF
-	TRBV29-1	TRBJ2-4	many	TGCAGCGTTCGCACGACGGCCAAAAACATTCAGTACTTC	CSVRTTAKNIQYF
TRBD1	TRBV10-3	TRBJ1-1	many	TGTGCCATCAGTGTTACAGGGGACACTGAAGCTTTCTTT	CAISVTGDTEAFF
-	TRBV6-2/TRBV6-3	TRBJ1-6	many	TGTGCCAGCAAGAGAGAACAGCGAAATTCACCCCTCCACTTT	CASKREQRNSPLHF
-	TRBV12-3/TRBV12-4	TRBJ1-2	many	TGTGCCAGCAGTTTTAGAGACAGTCTAACTAACTATGGCTACACCTTC	CASSFRDSLTNYGYTF
-	TRBV20-1	TRBJ1-1	many	TGCAGTGCCCCGAGGGGCAACACTGAAGCTTTCTTT	CSAPRGNTEAFF
-	TRBV7-2	TRBJ2-1	many	TGTGCCAGCAGTTTAGTAGGGGGTGAGCAGTTCTTC	CASSLVGGEQFF
-	TRBV30	TRBJ1-4	-	TGTGCCTGGGCCGGGGATAATGAAAAACTGTTTTTT	CAWAGDNEKLFF
-	TRBV12-3/TRBV12-4	TRBJ1-5	many	TGTGCCAGCAGCTCCGGGCAGCATCAGCCCCAGCATTTT	CASSSGQHQPQHF
-	TRBV5-1	TRBJ2-7	many	TGCGCCAGCAGAACGGGAGCGACCTACGAGCAGTACTTC	CASRTGATYEQYF
TRBD1	TRBV7-9	TRBJ1-1	many	TGTGCCAGCAGCACGAACCGACAGGGTACGATCTTT	CASSTNRQGTIF
-	TRBV6-5	TRBJ1-6	many	TGTGCCAGCAGTTACTTAACTGGACTGCGGAATTCACCCCTCCACTTT	CASSYLTGLRNSPLHF
TRBD1	TRBV5-6	TRBJ2-1	-	TGTGCCAGGAGCCCCGGGACAGTCTACAATGAGCAGTTCTTC	CARSPGTVYNEQFF
-	TRBV25-1	TRBJ2-3	-	TGTGCCACCGGGGACATGAACACAGATACGCAGTATTTT	CATGDMNTDTQYF
-	TRBV27	TRBJ2-7	many	TGTGCCAGCAGTTCCACTCGGGTAGGGATCTACGAGCAGTACTTC	CASSSTRVGIYEQYF
TRBD2	TRBV7-2	TRBJ2-1	many	TGTGCCAGCAGCCCCCAGGTAGCGGGAGAAGGCAATGAGCAGTTCTTC	CASSPQVAGEGNEQFF
TRBD2	TRBV20-1	TRBJ2-7	many	TGCAGTGCTCTCGGGACTACCCCCTACGAGCAGTACTTC	CSALGTTPYEQYF
-	TRBV5-1	TRBJ2-7	many	TGCGCCAGCAGCCTCTGGGTTACGGACCGCGAGCAGTACTTC	CASSLWVTDREQYF
-	TRBV20-1	TRBJ2-5	few	TGCAGTGCTAGTGGGCCCTCCCGGGGAGGTCCCCAAGAGACCCAGTACTTC	CSASGPSRGGPQETQYF